This TCR beta chain is from a study of shared clonotypes between healthy human individuals. Turning to the study itself: Three plates were used per donor for CD4 naive, three for CD4 memory, two for CD8 naive and one for CD8 memory. Overall study results and limits: Unshared clonotypes carried lower generation probabilities than those common to all four donors.

To note about this clone: Its antigen is undetermined.

Assay: immunoSEQ multiplex PCR; the TCRdb copy retains only in-frame clones and omits some. The sample yields 2 million to 3 million clones, 90% to 95% seen once. From germline, CDR1 is SGHVS and CDR2 FQNEAQ. The V and J ends lost 3 bases and 6 bases, in that order; junction bases with no gene match: 4. The CDR3 totals 13 residues. This rearrangement joins TRBV7-8 to TRBJ1-1, with TRBD1 identical over 7 bases. The clonotype comes from a young man in good health. Some clones in this sample may be carry-over from other donors' samples. The sample taken for sequencing was naive CD4+ T cells from PBMCs. As to subset: CD45RA+ positively selected. The CDR3 protein is CASSFDRVAEAFF. CDR3 nucleotides: TGTGCCAGCAGCTTCGACAGGGTCGCTGAAGCTTTCTTT.